This TCR beta chain originates from a study of early stage breast cancer tumors. Overall study: Average read coverage per sample was roughly 9.7-fold. Study results and caveats: Tumors had roughly 2.5-fold higher T cell density than normal breast. Enriched TCRB sequences shared across patients were mostly commonly generated sequences.

In the case of this clone: Its antigen is undetermined.

Assay used: immunoSEQ multiplex PCR; TCRdb lists only in-frame clones, some missing. Here the sample spans approximately 7,400 clones, roughly 65% being singletons. The source material was breast tumor tissue. The TCR comes from a person aged 70 to 79 with breast cancer.

In DNA, the CDR3 is TGTGCCAGCTCCCCCGGGACTAGCTCCTACAATGAGCAGTTCTTC. Amino acid sequence: CASSPGTSSYNEQFF. The chain combines TRBV6-4 with TRBJ2-1, with 8 bases identical to TRBD2. The CDR3 is made up of 15 amino acids. V dropped 8 bases and J dropped 0; count of bases not matched to a gene: 6. Germline CDR1 is MRHNA and CDR2 is SNTAGT.